The source of this T cell receptor (beta chain) is a study of identical twins. TCRdb redid the calling of the 5' RACE reads with MiXCR, one entry per CDR3 protein. The sample shows just over 500,000 distinct CDR3 sequences, 22% of them seen only once. This CDR3 spans 15 amino acids. Germline V lookup: CDR1 SGHVS, CDR2 FQNEAQ. V lost 7 bases, J lost 3 bases, and 18 bases lay in between. The same data also went into a second study, on T cells expressing NK-cell markers.

The receptor was derived from a woman aged 18 to 35 in good health. The chain carries TRBV7-8 and TRBJ1-2, with unresolved D. The specimen was CD4+ T cells sorted from blood. The CDR3 DNA follows: TGTGCCAGCAAGGAAAGGCCCGAGGGTGACTATGGCTACACCTTC. Its protein is CASKERPEGDYGYTF.